This TCR beta chain is drawn from a study of shared clonotypes between healthy human individuals. Study-level results: Some clonotypes were shared by all four sorted-subset donors, while others were not shared. The non-shared ones had lower generation probabilities than the shared ones.

Sequencing used immunoSEQ multiplex PCR; TCRdb keeps in-frame clones, though not all of them. The table includes 740,000 or so clones, 73% detected once. The CDR3 contains 16 residues. The V gene's germline CDR1 is MDHEN and CDR2 SYDVKM. J lost 5 bases, V lost 4 bases, and 11 bases had no gene match. Details on this clone: Its antigen is not known.

V is TRBV28 and J is TRBJ2-1; 7 bases match TRBD2. The specimen was memory CD4+ T cells sorted from blood. Regarding subset: CD45RA-negative fraction. This TCR was sampled from a woman aged 25 to 39 in good health. The CDR3 nucleotides are TGTGCCAGCAGTTCCGAATTAGCGGGTGAGAACAATGAGCAGTTCTTC. Translating it yields CASSSELAGENNEQFF.